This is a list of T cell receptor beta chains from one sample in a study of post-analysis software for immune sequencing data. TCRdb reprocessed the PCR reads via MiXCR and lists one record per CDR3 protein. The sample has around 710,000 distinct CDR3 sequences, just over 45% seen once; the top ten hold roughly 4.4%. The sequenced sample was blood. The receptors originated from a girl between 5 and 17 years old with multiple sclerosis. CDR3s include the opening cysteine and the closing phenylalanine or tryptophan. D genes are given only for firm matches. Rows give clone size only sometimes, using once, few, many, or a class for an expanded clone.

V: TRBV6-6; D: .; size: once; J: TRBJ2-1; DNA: TGTGCCAGCAGTTTGGGGCCCATAACCTACAATGAGCAGTTCTTC; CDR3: CASSLGPITYNEQFF
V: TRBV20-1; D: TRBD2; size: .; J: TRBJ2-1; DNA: TGCAGTGCTCCCCGGGAGGGAGCTTCCGATGAGCAGTTCTTC; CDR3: CSAPREGASDEQFF
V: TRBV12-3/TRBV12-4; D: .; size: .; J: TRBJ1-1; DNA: TGTGCCAGCAGTTTCTTAGTAGGTGGGAACACTGAAGCTTTCTTT; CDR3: CASSFLVGGNTEAFF
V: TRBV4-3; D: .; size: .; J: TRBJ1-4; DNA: TGCGCCAGCAGCGGTGTACTGGGCCCCAGCTCTAATGAAAAACTGTTTTTT; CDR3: CASSGVLGPSSNEKLFF
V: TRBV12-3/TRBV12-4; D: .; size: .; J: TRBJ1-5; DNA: TGTGCCAGCACCCTGGGGGGAGGGAACCAGCCCCAGCATTTT; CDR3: CASTLGGGNQPQHF
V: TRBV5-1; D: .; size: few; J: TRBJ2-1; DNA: TGCGCCAGCAGCCCCGGACTTCAGGAGGTGCATGAGCAGTTCTTC; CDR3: CASSPGLQEVHEQFF
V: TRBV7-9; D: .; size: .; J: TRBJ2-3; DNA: TGTGCCAGCAGCTCATCTGGAGGAAGGAGCACAGATACGCAGTATTTT; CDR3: CASSSSGGRSTDTQYF
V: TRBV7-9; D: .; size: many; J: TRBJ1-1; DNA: TGTGCCAGCAGTTTAGGTGGGGACACTGAAGCTTTCTTT; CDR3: CASSLGGDTEAFF
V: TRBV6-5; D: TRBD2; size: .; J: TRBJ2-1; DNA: TGTGCCAGCAGTTATTCTAGCGGGATACAATTGGCCTACAATGAGCAGTTCTTC; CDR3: CASSYSSGIQLAYNEQFF
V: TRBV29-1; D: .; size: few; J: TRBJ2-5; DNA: TGCAGCCCCCGACGCGGGGAGACCCAGTACTTC; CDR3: CSPRRGETQYF
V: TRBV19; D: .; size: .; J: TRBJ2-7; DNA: TGTGCCAGTAGTATCCCCGGCAGGGGCGCGGACTACGAGCAGTACTTC; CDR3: CASSIPGRGADYEQYF
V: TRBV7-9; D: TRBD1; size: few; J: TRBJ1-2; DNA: TGTGCCAGCAGCTCAGCCATCGACAGGGAGAATGGCTACACCTTC; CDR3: CASSSAIDRENGYTF
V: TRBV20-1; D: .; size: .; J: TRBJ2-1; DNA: TGCAGTGCCCCCGGGACGGACAATGAGCAGTTCTTC; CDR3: CSAPGTDNEQFF
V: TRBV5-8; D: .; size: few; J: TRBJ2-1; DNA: TGTGCCAGCAGCTTGTTGGTCCGAATGTCCAATGAGCAGTTCTTC; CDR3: CASSLLVRMSNEQFF
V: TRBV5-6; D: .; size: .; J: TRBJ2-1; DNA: TGTGCCAGCAGCTGGAGACCCTTGAGAGGTCAGAATGAGCAGTTCTTC; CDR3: CASSWRPLRGQNEQFF
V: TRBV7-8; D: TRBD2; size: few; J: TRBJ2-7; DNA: TGTGCCAGCAGCTTACTTTCCCTAGCGGGGAGTTACGAGCAGTACTTC; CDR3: CASSLLSLAGSYEQYF
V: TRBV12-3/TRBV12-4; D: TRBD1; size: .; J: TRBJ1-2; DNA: TGTGCCAGCAGTCCCCGACAGGGAAAGAACTATGGCTACACCTTC; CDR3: CASSPRQGKNYGYTF
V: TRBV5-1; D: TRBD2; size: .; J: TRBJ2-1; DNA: TGCGCCAGCAGCCTGAGTTCAGCGGGGTCCGGCAATGAGCAGTTCTTC; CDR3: CASSLSSAGSGNEQFF
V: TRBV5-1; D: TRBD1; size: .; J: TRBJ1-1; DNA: TGCGCCAGCAGGGCGGGACAGGTGAACACTGAAGCTTTCTTT; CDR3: CASRAGQVNTEAFF
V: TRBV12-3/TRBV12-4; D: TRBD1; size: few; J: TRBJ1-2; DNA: TGTGCCAGCAGCCTCCTGACAGGGAATGGCTACACCTTC; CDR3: CASSLLTGNGYTF
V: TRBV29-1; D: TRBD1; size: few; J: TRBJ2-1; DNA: TGCAGCGTTGAGTGGTCCCGACAGGGGGCTTGGAATGAGCAGTTCTTC; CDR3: CSVEWSRQGAWNEQFF
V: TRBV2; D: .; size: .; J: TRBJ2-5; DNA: TGTGCCAGCCCCGGGGAAAGAGCAGACGAAGAGACCCAGTACTTC; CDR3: CASPGERADEETQYF
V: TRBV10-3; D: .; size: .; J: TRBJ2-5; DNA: TGTGCCATCAGTGTTGGAGGGATGCCCCAGTACTTC; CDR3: CAISVGGMPQYF
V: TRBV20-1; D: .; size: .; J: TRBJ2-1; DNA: TGCAGTGCTAGTGGTAGCGGAACCTACAATGAGCAGTTCTTC; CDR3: CSASGSGTYNEQFF
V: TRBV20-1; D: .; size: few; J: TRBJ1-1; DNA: TGCAGTGCTAGAGATCAGGGCAAGAACACTGAAGCTTTCTTT; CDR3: CSARDQGKNTEAFF
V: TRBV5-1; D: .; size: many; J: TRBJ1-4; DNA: TGTGCCAGCAGCCTGACAGCAACTAATGAAAAACTGTTTTTT; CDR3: CASSLTATNEKLFF
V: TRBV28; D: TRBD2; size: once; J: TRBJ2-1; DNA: TGTGCCAGCAGTTTAGAGGGTCTAGCGGGAACCCATGAGCAGTTCTTC; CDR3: CASSLEGLAGTHEQFF
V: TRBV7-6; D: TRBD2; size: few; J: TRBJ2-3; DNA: TGTGCCAGCAGCCCAGGACTAGCGGGACGCACAGATACGCAGTATTTT; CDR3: CASSPGLAGRTDTQYF
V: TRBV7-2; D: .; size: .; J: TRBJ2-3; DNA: TGTGCCAGCAGCTCCTTTTTAAGCACAGATACGCAGTATTTT; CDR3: CASSSFLSTDTQYF
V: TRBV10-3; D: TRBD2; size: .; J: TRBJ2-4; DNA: TGTGCCATCAGTCCCGGGGTAGCGGGTCGGAACATTCAGTACTTC; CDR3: CAISPGVAGRNIQYF
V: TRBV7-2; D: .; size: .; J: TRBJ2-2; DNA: TGTGCCAGCAGCTTAGTTGTGGGACCCACTGGGGAGCTGTTTTTT; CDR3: CASSLVVGPTGELFF
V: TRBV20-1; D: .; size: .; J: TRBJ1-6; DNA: TGCAGTGCTTTAGGCGCTGGGAACAATAATTCACCCCTCCACTTT; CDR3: CSALGAGNNNSPLHF
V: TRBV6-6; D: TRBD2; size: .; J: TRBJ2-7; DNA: TGTGCCAGCAGTTACTCGTCAGCGGGAGGGTACGAGCAGTACTTC; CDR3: CASSYSSAGGYEQYF
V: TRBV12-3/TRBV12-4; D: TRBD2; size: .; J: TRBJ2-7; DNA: TGTGCCAGCAGTTTCCAGGCTAGCGGTGCCCTGGGGATGATCAATGAGCAGTACTTC; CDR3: CASSFQASGALGMINEQYF
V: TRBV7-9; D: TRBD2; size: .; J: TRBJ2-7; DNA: TGTGCCAGCAGCTTAGATGGTAGCGGGTCCCTCTACGAGCAGTACTTC; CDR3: CASSLDGSGSLYEQYF
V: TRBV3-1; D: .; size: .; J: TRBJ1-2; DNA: TGTGCCAGCAGCCAAAGAGGTTCCGGGGGTGGCTACACCTTC; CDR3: CASSQRGSGGGYTF
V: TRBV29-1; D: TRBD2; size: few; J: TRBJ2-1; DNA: TGCAGCGCCGGACTAGCGGATAATGAGCAGTTCTTC; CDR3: CSAGLADNEQFF
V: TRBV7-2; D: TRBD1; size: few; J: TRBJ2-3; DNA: TGTGCCAGCAGCTTCCAACAGGGGCACACAGATACGCAGTATTTT; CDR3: CASSFQQGHTDTQYF
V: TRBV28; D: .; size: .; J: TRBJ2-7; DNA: TGTGCCAGCAGTTTAGATCAGGGCAGACTCTACGAGCAGTACTTC; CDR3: CASSLDQGRLYEQYF
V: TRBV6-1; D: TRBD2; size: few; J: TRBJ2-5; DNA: TGTGCCAGCAGTGAAAGTGGGGGGGGAGTGCGGGAGACCCAGTACTTC; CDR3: CASSESGGGVRETQYF
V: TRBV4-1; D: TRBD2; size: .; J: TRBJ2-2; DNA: TGCGCCAGCAGCCAAGAACCCAGCGGGGGGAACACCGGGGAGCTGTTTTTT; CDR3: CASSQEPSGGNTGELFF
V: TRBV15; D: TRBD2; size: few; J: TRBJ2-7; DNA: TGTGCCACCAGCAGAAAGCGGGAGGCCACCCCCCACGAGCAGTACTTC; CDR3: CATSRKREATPHEQYF
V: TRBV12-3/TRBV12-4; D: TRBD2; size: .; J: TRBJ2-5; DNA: TGTGCCAGCAGTTTAGGTCCACTAGCGGGTAGCCCTCGGGAGACCCAGTACTTC; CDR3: CASSLGPLAGSPRETQYF
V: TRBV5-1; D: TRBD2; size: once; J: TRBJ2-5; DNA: TGCGCCAGCAGCTTGCCCCTAGGCGAGGCGGGAGAAGAGACCCAGTACTTC; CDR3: CASSLPLGEAGEETQYF
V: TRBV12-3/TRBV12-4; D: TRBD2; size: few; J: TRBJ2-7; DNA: TGTGCCAGCAGTTGGACTAGCGGGAGTGGCGAGCAGTACTTC; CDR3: CASSWTSGSGEQYF
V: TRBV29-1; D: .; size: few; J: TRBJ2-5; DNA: TGCAGCGTTGATCGGCTAGCGCAAGAGACCCAGTACTTC; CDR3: CSVDRLAQETQYF
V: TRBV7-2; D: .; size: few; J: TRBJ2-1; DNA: TGTGCCAGCAGCTTGGGGCTAGCCAAGTACAATGAGCAGTTCTTC; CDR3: CASSLGLAKYNEQFF
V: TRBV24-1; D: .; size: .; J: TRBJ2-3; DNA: TGTGCCACCAGTGATTCGTGGACGGGTGGGAGCACAGATACGCAGTATTTT; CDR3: CATSDSWTGGSTDTQYF